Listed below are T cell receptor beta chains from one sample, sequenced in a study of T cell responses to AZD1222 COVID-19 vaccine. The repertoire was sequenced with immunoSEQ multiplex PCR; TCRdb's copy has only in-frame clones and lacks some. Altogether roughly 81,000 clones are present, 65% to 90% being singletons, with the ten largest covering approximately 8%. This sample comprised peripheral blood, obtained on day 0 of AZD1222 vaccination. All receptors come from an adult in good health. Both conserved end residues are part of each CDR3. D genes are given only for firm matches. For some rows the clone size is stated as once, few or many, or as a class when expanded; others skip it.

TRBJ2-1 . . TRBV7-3 CASTLADSSYNEQFF TGTGCCAGCACCCTAGCGGACAGCTCCTACAATGAGCAGTTCTTC
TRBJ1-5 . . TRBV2 CASSEQKYNQPQHF TGTGCCAGCAGTGAACAGAAGTACAATCAGCCCCAGCATTTT
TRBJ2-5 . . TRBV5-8 CASLLGTQYF TGTGCCAGCCTGCTGGGGACCCAGTACTTC
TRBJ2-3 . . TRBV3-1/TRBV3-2 CASSPRGTRTLNTQYF TGTGCCAGCAGCCCAAGGGGGACTCGTACTCTGAATACGCAGTATTTT
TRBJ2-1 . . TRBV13 CASGRLEFYNEQFF TGTGCCAGCGGAAGACTAGAATTTTACAATGAGCAGTTCTTC
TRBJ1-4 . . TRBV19 CASSIWFGNEKLFF TGTGCCAGTAGTATATGGTTCGGAAATGAAAAACTGTTTTTT
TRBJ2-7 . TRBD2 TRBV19 CASSFRTSEFYEQYF TGTGCCAGTAGTTTCCGGACTAGCGAGTTTTACGAGCAGTACTTC
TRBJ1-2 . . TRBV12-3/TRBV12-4 CASSPGNYGYTF TGTGCCAGCAGCCCAGGAAACTATGGCTACACCTTC
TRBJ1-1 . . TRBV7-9 CASSPRTANTEAFF TGTGCCAGCAGCCCCCGGACGGCGAACACTGAAGCTTTCTTT
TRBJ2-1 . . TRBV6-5 CASSYTMHSSYNEQFF TGTGCCAGCAGTTACACCATGCACAGCTCCTACAATGAGCAGTTCTTC
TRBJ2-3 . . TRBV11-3 CASTETRGVDTQYF TGTGCCAGCACAGAGACACGCGGGGTTGATACGCAGTATTTT
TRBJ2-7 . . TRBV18 CASSPADGYEQYF TGTGCCAGCTCACCCGCCGATGGGTACGAGCAGTACTTC
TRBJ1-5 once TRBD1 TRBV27 CASSSGGGAGQPQHF TGTGCCAGCAGTTCGGGAGGGGGCGCAGGTCAGCCCCAGCATTTT
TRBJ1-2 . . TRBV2 CASLAVYGYTF TGTGCCAGCTTGGCCGTCTATGGCTACACCTTC
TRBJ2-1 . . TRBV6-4 CASSDYRVGVNEQFF TGTGCCAGCAGTGACTACCGGGTGGGTGTGAATGAGCAGTTCTTC
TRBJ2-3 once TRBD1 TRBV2 CASSGTAHGADTQYF TGTGCCAGCAGCGGGACAGCGCACGGGGCAGATACGCAGTATTTT
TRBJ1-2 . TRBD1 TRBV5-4 CASSKGTDLYDGYTF TGTGCCAGCAGCAAAGGGACAGACCTCTATGATGGCTACACCTTC
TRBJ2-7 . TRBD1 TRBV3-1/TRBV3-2 CASSQGRTGGYEQYF TGTGCCAGCAGCCAAGGGAGGACAGGGGGCTACGAGCAGTACTTC
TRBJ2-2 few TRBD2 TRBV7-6 CASSLGTSKTGELFF TGTGCCAGCAGCTTAGGGACTAGTAAGACCGGGGAGCTGTTTTTT
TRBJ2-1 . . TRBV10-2 CASSTPLALDEQFF TGCGCCAGCAGTACCCCACTAGCTTTGGATGAGCAGTTCTTC
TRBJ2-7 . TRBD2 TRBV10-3 CATGLAGSYEQYF TGTGCCACAGGACTAGCGGGCTCCTACGAGCAGTACTTC